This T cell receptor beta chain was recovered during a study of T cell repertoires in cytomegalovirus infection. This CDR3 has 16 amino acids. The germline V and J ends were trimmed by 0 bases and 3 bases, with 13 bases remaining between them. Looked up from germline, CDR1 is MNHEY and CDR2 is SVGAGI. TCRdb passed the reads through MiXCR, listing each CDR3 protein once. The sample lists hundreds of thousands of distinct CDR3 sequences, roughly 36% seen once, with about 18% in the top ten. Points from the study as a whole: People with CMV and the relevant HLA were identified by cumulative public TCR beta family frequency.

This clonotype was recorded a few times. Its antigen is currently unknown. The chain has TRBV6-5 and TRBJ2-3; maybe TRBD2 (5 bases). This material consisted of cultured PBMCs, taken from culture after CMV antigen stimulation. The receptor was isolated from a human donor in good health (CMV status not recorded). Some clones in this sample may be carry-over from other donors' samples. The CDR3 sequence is CASSYSKNRETDTQYF. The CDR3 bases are TGTGCCAGCAGTTACTCGAAGAATCGGGAAACAGATACGCAGTATTTT.